Presented here are 11 T cell receptor beta chains from one specimen sequenced in a study of PD-L1 blockade in urothelial cancer. TCRdb's table, derived via immunoSEQ multiplex PCR, lists solely in-frame clones and lacks some. This sample has 45,000 or so clones, with almost 85% found just once. The input for sequencing was PBMCs, taken around atezolizumab (anti-PD-L1) treatment. These receptors were collected from a man between 65 and 85 years old with urothelial cancer.

CDR3 DNA sequence: TGTGCCACCACTGGTGGTTCTAGCACAGATACGCAGTATTTT. As protein: CATTGGSSTDTQYF. The rearrangement links TRBV2 to TRBJ2-3; D not resolved. The CDR3 has 14 residues. Germline V gives CDR1 SNHLY, CDR2 FYNNEI. V lost 10 bases and J 0 bases, leaving 14 bases between the germline ends.

The genes are TRBV5-1 and TRBJ2-1, with D possibly being TRBD1 (6 bases). Germline V gene lookup returns CDR1 SGHRS and CDR2 YFSETQ. The CDR3 length is 16 residues. Trimming removed 3 bases at V and 8 bases at J, with 21 bases between. CDR3 amino acids: CASSSQGPGLLHEQFF. The CDR3 nucleotides are TGCGCCAGCAGCTCCCAGGGGCCTGGCCTTTTGCATGAGCAGTTCTTC.

CDR3 sequence: CASKGTGKAEAFF. As DNA, the CDR3 is TGTGCCAGCAAGGGGACAGGGAAGGCTGAAGCTTTCTTT. V gene TRBV2 combines with J gene TRBJ1-1; 9 nucleotides align to TRBD1. V was pared by 7 bases and J by 6 bases, with 6 bases of the junction left unmatched. Germline V lookup: CDR1 SNHLY, CDR2 FYNNEI. The CDR3 spans 13 residues.

The chain joins TRBV9 to TRBJ2-1; the D gene is possibly TRBD2 (5 bases). The length of the CDR3 is 14 residues. V lost 3 bases to trimming and J lost 7 bases, with 14 bases between them. The V gene's germline CDR1 is SGDLS and CDR2 YYNGEE. CDR3 nucleotide sequence: TGTGCCAGCAGCGACGAAGGACTCTGGAATGAGCAGTTCTTC. Translating gives CASSDEGLWNEQFF.

This chain joins TRBV7-2 and TRBJ2-7; 11 nucleotides agree with TRBD2. Germline values: CDR1 SGHTA, CDR2 FQGNSA. J gave up 1 base and V 5 bases, and 7 bases lay outside the gene matches. CDR3 size: 16 residues. The CDR3 is CASSTVLAGGSYEQYF. The CDR3 DNA sequence: TGTGCCAGCAGCACTGTCTTAGCGGGAGGGTCCTACGAGCAGTACTTC.

The rearrangement joins TRBV5-1 to TRBJ2-2, with D maybe TRBD2 (5 bases). The CDR3 length is 14 residues. V shed 2 bases and J shed 2 bases, with 7 bases lying between them. Germline-derived CDR1 and CDR2 are SGHRS and YFSETQ. CDR3 DNA sequence: TGCGCCAGCAGCTTCAGCGGTAACACCGGGGAGCTGTTTTTT. It yields the protein CASSFSGNTGELFF.

The rearrangement uses TRBV28 and TRBJ2-2; 9 bases match TRBD1. The V gene's germline CDR1 is MDHEN and CDR2 SYDVKM. The V segment lost 4 bases and the J segment 5 bases; nucleotides outside the gene matches: 8. This CDR3 is 16 amino acids long. The CDR3 sequence is CASSSGDRVKTGELFF. CDR3 DNA sequence: TGTGCCAGCAGTTCGGGGGACAGGGTAAAGACCGGGGAGCTGTTTTTT.

The gene calls are TRBV6-5 and TRBJ2-7; D call uncertain. Trimming left V 0 bases short and J 0 bases short, with 9 bases between. The CDR3 contains 15 residues. Per the germline V gene, CDR1 is MNHEY and CDR2 is SVGAGI. The CDR3 protein is CASSYSMGVSYEQYF. The DNA of the CDR3 is TGTGCCAGCAGTTACTCGATGGGCGTCTCCTACGAGCAGTACTTC.

Note on this clone: The sample carries other DNA sequences with the same CDR3. The chain couples TRBV28 to TRBJ1-5, with 7 bases matching TRBD1. V trimming: 6 bases; J trimming: 4 bases; junction bases outside the gene matches: 3. The CDR3 is made up of 13 amino acids. The V gene's germline CDR1 is MDHEN and CDR2 SYDVKM. This chain's CDR3 is CASSPDRNQPQHF. The CDR3 DNA sequence: TGTGCCAGCAGCCCGGACAGGAATCAGCCCCAGCATTTT.

The chain employs TRBV27 and TRBJ1-3; weak D call: TRBD1 (6 bases). Deletions cut 3 bases from V and 3 bases from J, with 9 bases between. The CDR3 spans 14 residues. Germline CDR1 reads MNHEY; CDR2 reads SMNVEV (reference sequence). CDR3 sequence: CASSFTGRGNTIYF. DNA of the CDR3: TGTGCCAGCAGTTTTACAGGGCGTGGAAACACCATATATTTT.

The sample holds a few counts of this clone. V is TRBV7-2 and J is TRBJ1-2; perhaps TRBD1 as D (5 bases). Trimming took 5 bases from V and 5 from J, leaving 18 bases between them. The V gene's germline CDR1 is SGHTA and CDR2 FQGNSA. The CDR3 covers 15 residues. CDR3 sequence: CASSPPGTGVYGYTF. The CDR3 DNA follows: TGTGCCAGCAGCCCCCCGGGGACTGGCGTATATGGCTACACCTTC.